The TCR beta chain under discussion was sequenced for a study of identifying expanded T cells in peripheral blood. The repertoire was sequenced with immunoSEQ multiplex PCR; TCRdb's copy has only in-frame clones and lacks some. The table lists about 100,000 clones, 70% to 90% of them singletons. As regards this clone: The antigen is unknown.

Study-wide points: Roughly two-week clone count variance significantly increased as total template count grew. Technical replicates showed about 1.2 changed clones; about 2 weeks roughly 15; four weeks 19.

This CDR3 has 11 residues. Germline CDR1 is SQVTM and CDR2 is ANQGSEA. Healthy donors had no documented immune events, such as infections, while sampled. This receptor was obtained from a person aged 18 to 75 in good health. The chain recombines TRBV29-1 with TRBJ2-7; D remains unclear. Sequenced material: blood. The CDR3 nucleotides read TGCAGTATAACTTGGAACGCCGAGCAGTACTTC. It translates to CSITWNAEQYF.